This T cell receptor beta chain was retrieved from a study of blood T cell repertoires in COVID-19. About the research overall: COVID-19 samples from acute and convalescent phases originated in the United States, Italy and Spain. In each case, the material was cDNA or gDNA derived from T cells, B-cell-depleted T cells, or PBMCs.

The CDR3 consists of 14 residues. The V gene lost 1 base and the J gene lost 4 bases, with 10 bases spanning the gap. CDR1 LGHNA and CDR2 YSLEER come from the germline V gene. Sequencing was performed with immunoSEQ multiplex PCR; in TCRdb, only in-frame clones are kept and a portion is missing. This sample has a few hundred thousand clones, with 90% found just once. The clonotype originates from a woman aged 55-75 years with COVID-19, enrolled during active disease. The sequenced sample consisted of peripheral blood. The chain joins TRBV4-3 to TRBJ1-1; a possible D gene is TRBD1 (5 bases). The CDR3 protein is CASSQVGASTEAFF. The CDR3 nucleotides read TGCGCCAGCAGCCAAGTTGGGGCCAGCACTGAAGCTTTCTTT.